What follows is one T cell receptor (beta chain) and its context. The sample contains more than one DNA sequence encoding this CDR3. The source of the sample is a study of blood T cell repertoires in COVID-19. Participant-reported clinical history was the basis for cohort assignment. Germline values: CDR1 MNHEY, CDR2 SVGAGI. The CDR3 sequence is 14 residues long. Trimming removed 2 bases from V and 7 bases from J; junction bases left unmatched: 4. Clones were sequenced by immunoSEQ multiplex PCR, and TCRdb holds only the in-frame ones, with some missing. The sample has 350,000 to 400,000 clones, 88% seen once.

The chain links TRBV6-5 to TRBJ2-1; 8 bases map to TRBD2. The sequence was obtained from a woman aged 18-35 years who had recovered from COVID-19. The sequencing sample was made of PBMCs or T cells enriched from blood (not recorded which). The CDR3 sequence: CASSYGLAGNEQFF. The DNA of the CDR3 is TGTGCCAGCAGTTACGGGCTAGCGGGTAATGAGCAGTTCTTC.